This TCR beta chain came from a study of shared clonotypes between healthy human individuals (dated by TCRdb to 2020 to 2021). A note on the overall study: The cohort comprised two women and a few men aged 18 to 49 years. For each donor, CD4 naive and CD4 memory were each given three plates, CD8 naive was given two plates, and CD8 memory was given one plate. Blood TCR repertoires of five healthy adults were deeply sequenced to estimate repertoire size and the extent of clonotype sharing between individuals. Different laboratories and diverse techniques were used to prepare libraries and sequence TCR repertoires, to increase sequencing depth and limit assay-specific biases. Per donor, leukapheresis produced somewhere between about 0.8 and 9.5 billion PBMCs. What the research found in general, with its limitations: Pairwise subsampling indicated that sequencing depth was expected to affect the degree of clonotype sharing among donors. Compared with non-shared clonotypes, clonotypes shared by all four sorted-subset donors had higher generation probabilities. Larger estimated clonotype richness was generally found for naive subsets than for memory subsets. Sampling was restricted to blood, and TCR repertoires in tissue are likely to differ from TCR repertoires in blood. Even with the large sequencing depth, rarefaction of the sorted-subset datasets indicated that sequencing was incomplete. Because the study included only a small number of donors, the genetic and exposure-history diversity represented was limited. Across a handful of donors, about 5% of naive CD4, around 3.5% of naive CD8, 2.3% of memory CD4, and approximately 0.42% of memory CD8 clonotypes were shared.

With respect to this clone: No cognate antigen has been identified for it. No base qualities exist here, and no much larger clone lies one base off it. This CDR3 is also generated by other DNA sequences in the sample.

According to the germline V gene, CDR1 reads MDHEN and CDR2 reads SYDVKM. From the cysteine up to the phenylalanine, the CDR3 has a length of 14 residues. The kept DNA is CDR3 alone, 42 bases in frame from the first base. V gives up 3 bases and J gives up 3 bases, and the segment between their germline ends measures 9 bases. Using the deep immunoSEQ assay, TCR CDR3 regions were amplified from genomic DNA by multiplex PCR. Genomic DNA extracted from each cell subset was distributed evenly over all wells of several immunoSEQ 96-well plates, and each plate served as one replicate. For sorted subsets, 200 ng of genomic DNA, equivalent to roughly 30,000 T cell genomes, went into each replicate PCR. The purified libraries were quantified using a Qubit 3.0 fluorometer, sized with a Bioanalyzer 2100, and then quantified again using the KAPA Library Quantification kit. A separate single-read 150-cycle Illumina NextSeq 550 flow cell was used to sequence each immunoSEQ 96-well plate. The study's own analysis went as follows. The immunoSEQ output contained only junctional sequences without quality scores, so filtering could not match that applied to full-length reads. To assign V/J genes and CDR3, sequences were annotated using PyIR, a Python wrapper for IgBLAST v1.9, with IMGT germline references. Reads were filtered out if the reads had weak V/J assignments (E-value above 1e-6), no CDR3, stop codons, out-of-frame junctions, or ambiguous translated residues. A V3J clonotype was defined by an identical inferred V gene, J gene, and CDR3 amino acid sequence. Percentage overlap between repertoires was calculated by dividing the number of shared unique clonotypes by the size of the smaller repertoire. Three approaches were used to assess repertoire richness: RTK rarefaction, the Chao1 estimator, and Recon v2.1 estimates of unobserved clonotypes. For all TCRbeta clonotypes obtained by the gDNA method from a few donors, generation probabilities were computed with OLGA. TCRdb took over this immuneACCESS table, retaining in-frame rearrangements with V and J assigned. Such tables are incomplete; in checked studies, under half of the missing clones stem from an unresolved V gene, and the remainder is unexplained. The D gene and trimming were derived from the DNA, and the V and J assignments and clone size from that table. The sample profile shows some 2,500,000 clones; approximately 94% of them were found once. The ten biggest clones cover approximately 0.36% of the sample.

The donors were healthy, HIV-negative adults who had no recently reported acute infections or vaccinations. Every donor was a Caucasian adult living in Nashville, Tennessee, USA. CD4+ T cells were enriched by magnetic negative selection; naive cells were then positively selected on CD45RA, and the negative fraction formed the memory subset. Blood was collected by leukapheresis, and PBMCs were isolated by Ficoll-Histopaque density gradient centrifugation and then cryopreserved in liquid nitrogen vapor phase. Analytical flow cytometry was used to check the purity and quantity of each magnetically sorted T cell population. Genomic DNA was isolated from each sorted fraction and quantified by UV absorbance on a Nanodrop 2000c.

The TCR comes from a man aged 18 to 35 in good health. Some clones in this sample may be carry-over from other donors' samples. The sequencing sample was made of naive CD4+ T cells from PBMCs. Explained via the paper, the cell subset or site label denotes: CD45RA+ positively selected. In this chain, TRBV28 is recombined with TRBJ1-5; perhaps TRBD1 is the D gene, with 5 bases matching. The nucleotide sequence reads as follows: TGTGCCAGCAGTTTTTGGGGCGACAATCAGCCCCAGCATTTT. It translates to CASSFWGDNQPQHF.